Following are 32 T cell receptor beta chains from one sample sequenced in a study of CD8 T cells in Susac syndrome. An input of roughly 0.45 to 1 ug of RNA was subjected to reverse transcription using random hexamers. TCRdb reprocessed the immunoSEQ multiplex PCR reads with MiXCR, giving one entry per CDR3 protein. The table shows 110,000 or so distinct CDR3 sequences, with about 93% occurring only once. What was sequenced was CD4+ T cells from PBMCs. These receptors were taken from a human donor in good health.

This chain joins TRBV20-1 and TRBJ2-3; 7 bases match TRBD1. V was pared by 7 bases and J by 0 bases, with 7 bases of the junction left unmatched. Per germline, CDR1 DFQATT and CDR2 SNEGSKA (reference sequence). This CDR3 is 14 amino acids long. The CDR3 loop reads CSGERGQSTDTQYF. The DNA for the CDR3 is TGCAGTGGAGAAAGGGGGCAAAGCACAGATACGCAGTATTTT.

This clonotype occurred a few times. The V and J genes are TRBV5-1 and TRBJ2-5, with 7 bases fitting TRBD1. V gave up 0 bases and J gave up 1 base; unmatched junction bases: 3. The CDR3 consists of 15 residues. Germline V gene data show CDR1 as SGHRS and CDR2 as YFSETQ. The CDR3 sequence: CASSLGQGVQETQYF. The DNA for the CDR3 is TGCGCCAGCAGCTTGGGGCAGGGGGTCCAAGAGACCCAGTACTTC. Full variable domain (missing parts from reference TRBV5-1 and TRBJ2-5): KAGVTQTPRYLIKTRGQQVTLSCSPISGHRSVSWYQQTPGQGLQFLFEYFSETQRNKGNFPGRFSGRQFSNSRSEMNVSTLELGDSALYLCASSLGQGVQETQYFGPGTRLLVL.

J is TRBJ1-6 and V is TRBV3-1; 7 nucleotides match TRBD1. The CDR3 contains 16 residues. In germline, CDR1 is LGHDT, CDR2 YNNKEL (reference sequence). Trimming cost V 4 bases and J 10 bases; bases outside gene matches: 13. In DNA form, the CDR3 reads TGTGCCAGCAGCCCTTTCCTGACAGGGAGTGGGTCACCCCTCCACTTT. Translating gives CASSPFLTGSGSPLHF.

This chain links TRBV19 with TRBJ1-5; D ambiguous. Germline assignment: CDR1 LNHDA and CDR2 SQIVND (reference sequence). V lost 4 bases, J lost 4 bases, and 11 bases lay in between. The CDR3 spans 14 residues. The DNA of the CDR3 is TGTGCCAGTAGTAACACCGACATTAATCAGCCCCAGCATTTT. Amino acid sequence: CASSNTDINQPQHF.

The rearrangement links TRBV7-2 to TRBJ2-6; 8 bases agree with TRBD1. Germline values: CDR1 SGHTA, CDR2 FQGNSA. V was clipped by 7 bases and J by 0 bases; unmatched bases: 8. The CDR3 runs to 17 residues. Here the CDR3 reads CASTRGQGLSGANVLTF. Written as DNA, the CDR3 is TGTGCCAGCACCCGAGGACAGGGTCTCTCTGGGGCCAACGTCCTGACTTTC.

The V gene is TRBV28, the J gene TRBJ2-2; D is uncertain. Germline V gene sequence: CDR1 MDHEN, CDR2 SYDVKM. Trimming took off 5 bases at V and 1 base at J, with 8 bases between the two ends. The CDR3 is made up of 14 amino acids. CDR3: CASSQAGNTGELFF. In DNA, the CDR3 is TGTGCCAGCAGTCAGGCAGGGAACACCGGGGAGCTGTTTTTT.

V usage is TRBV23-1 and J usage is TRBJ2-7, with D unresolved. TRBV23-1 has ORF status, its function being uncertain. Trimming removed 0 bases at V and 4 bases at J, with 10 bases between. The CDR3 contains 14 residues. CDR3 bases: TGCGCCAGCAGTCAATCATGGGTTGGTTACGAGCAGTACTTC. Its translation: CASSQSWVGYEQYF.

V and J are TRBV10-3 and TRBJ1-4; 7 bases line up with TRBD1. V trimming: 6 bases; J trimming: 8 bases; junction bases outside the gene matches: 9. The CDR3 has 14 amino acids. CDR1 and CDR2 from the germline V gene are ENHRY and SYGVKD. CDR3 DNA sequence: TGTGCCATCAGCAGGGACAGAGATGGGGAAAAACTGTTTTTT. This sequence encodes CAISRDRDGEKLFF.

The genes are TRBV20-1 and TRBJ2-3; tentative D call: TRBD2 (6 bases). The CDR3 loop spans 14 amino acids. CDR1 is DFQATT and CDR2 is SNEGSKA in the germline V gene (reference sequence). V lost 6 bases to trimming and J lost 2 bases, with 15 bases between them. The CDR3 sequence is CSAARLVATDTQYF. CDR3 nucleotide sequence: TGCAGTGCCGCACGACTAGTCGCCACAGATACGCAGTATTTT.

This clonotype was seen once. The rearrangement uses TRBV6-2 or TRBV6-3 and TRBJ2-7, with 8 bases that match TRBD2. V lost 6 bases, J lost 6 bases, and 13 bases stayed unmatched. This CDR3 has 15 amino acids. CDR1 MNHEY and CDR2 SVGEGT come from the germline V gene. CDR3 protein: CASRPPGTRPGEQYF. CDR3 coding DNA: TGTGCCAGCAGACCCCCCGGGACTAGGCCGGGCGAGCAGTACTTC.

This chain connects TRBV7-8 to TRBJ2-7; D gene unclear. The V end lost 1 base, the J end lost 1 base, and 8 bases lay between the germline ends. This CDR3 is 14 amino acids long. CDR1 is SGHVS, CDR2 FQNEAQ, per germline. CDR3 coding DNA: TGTGCCAGCAGCTTAGTCGGTGGATCCTACGAGCAGTACTTC. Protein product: CASSLVGGSYEQYF.

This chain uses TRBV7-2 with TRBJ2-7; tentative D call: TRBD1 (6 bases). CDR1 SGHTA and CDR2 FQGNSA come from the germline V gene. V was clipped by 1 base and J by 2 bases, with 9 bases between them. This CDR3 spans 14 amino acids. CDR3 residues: CASSLVQGAYEQYF. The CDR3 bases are TGTGCCAGCAGCTTAGTACAGGGCGCCTACGAGCAGTACTTC.

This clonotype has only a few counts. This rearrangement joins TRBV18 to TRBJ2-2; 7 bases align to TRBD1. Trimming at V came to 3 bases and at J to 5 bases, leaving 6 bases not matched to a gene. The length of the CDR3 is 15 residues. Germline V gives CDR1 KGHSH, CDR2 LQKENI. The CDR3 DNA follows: TGTGCCAGCTCACCCGAGAGGGGGCGTACCGGGGAGCTGTTTTTT. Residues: CASSPERGRTGELFF.

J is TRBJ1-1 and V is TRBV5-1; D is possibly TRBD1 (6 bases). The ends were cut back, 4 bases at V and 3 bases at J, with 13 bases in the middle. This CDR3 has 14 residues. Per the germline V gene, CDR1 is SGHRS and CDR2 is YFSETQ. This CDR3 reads CASSTGQIDTEAFF. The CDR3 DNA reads TGCGCCAGCAGCACTGGACAGATAGACACTGAAGCTTTCTTT.

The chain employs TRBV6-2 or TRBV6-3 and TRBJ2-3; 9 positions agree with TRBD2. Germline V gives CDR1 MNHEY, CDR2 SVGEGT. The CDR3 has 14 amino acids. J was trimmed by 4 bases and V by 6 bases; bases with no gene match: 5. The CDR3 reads CASRVAGAADTQYF. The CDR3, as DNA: TGTGCCAGCAGAGTAGCGGGGGCGGCAGATACGCAGTATTTT.

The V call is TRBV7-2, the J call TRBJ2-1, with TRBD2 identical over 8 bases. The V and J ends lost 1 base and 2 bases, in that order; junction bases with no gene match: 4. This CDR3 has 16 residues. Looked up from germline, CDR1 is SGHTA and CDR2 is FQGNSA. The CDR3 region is CASSLVSGGAYNEQFF. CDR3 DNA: TGTGCCAGCAGCTTAGTCTCGGGGGGGGCCTACAATGAGCAGTTCTTC.

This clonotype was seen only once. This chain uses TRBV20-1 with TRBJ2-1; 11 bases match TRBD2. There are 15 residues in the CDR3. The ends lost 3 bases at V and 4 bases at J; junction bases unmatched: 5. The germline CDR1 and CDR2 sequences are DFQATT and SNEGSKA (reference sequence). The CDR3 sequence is CSARGGTSGYNEQFF. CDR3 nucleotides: TGCAGTGCTAGGGGGGGGACTAGCGGTTACAATGAGCAGTTCTTC.

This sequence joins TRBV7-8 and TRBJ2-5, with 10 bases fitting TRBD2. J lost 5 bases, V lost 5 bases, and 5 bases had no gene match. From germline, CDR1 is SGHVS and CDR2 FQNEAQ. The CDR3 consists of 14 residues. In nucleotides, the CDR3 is TGTGCCAGCAGCGTTAGCGGGGGGAGGGAGACCCAGTACTTC. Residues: CASSVSGGRETQYF.

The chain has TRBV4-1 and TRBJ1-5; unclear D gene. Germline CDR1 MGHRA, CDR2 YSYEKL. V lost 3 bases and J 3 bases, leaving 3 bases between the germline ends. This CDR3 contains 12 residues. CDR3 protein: CASSQPNQPQHF. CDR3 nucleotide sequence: TGCGCCAGCAGCCAGCCCAATCAGCCCCAGCATTTT.

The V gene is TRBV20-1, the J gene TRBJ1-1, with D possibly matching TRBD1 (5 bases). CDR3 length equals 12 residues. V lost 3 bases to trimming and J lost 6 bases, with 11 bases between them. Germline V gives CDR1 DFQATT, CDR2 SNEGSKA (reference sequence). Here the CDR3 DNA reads TGCAGTGCTAGCCGGATGGGGGCTGAAGCTTTCTTT. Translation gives CSASRMGAEAFF.

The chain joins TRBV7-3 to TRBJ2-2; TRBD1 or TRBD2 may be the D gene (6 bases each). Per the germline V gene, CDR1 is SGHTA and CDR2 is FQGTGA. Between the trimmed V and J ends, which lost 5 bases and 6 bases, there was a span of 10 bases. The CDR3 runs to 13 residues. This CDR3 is CASSPGAAGELFF. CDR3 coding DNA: TGTGCCAGCAGCCCGGGGGCTGCCGGGGAGCTGTTTTTT.

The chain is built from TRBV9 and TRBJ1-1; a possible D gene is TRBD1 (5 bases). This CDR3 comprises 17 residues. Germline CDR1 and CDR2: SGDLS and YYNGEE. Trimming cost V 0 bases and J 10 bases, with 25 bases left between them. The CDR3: CASSVDPLGGTLIGAFF. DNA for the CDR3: TGTGCCAGCAGCGTAGACCCCCTGGGAGGGACCTTGATCGGAGCTTTCTTT.

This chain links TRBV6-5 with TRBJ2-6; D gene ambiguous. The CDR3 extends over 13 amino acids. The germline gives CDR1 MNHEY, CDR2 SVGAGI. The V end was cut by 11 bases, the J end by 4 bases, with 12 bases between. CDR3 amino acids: CASSIGGANVLTF. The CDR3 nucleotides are TGTGCCTCCAGTATTGGCGGGGCCAACGTCCTGACTTTC.

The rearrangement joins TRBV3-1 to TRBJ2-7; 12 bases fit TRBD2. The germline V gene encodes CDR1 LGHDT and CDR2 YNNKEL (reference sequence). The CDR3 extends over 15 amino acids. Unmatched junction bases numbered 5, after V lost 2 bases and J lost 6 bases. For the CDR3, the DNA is TGTGCCAGCAGCCAACCGACTAGCGGGAGTTCCGAGCAGTACTTC. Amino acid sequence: CASSQPTSGSSEQYF.

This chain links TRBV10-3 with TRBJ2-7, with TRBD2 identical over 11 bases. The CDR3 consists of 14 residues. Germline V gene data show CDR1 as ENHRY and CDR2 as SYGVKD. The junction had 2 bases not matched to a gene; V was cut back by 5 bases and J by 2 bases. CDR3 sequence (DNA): TGTGCCATCAGTTTAGCGGGAGGGCCCTACGAGCAGTACTTC. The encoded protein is CAISLAGGPYEQYF.

In DNA, the CDR3 is TGTGCCAGCAGCGATGAGACAGGATGGGGGACCGAGCAGTACTTC. Its protein product is CASSDETGWGTEQYF. The V call is TRBV7-2, the J call TRBJ2-7; D possibly corresponds to TRBD1 (6 bases). Trimming left V 5 bases short and J 6 bases short, with 20 bases between. Germline CDR1 is SGHTA and CDR2 is FQGNSA. The CDR3 has 15 residues.

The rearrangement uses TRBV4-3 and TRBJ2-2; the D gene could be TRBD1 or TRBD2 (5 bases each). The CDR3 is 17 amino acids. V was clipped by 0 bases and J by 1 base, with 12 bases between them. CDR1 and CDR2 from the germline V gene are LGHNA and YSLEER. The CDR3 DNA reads TGCGCCAGCAGCCAAGACGGGACGATCCTGAACACCGGGGAGCTGTTTTTT. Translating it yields CASSQDGTILNTGELFF.

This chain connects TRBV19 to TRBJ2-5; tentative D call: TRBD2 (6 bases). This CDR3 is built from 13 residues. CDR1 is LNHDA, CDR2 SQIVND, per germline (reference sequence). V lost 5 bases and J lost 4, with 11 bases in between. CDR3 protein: CASSPGTGETQYF. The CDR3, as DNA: TGTGCCAGTAGTCCCGGGACTGGAGAGACCCAGTACTTC.

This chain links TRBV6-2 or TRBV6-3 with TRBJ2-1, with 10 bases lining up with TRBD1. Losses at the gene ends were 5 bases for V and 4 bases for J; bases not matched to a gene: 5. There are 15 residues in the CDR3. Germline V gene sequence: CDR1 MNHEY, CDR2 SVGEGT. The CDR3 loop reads CASSLPGQGYNEQFF. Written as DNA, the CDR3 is TGTGCCAGCAGTCTCCCGGGACAGGGGTACAATGAGCAGTTCTTC.

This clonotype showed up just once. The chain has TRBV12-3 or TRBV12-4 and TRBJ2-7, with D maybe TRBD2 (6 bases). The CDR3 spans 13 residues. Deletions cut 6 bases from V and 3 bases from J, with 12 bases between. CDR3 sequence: CASRIGTLYEQYF. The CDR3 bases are TGTGCCAGCAGAATCGGGACTCTCTACGAGCAGTACTTC.

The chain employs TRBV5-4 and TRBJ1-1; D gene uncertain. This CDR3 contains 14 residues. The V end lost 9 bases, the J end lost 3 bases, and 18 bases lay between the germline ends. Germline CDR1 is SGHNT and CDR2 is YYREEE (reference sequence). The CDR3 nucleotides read TGTGCCACCAAACAAGGACCGCGGGACACTGAAGCTTTCTTT. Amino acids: CATKQGPRDTEAFF.

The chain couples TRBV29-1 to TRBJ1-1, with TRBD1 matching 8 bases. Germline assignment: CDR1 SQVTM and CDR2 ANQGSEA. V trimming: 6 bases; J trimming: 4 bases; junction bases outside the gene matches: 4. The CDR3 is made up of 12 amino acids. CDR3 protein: CSVNTGGTEAFF. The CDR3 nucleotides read TGCAGCGTAAATACAGGGGGCACTGAAGCTTTCTTT.